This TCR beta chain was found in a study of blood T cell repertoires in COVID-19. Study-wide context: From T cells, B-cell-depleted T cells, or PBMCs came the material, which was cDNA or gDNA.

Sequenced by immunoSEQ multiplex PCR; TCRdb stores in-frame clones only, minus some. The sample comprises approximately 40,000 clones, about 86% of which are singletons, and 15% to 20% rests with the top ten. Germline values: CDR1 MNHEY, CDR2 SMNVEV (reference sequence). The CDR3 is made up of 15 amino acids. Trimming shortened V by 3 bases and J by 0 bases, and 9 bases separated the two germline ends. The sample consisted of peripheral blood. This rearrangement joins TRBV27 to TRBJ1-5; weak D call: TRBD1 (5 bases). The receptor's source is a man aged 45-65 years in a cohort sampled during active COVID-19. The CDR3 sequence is CASSLGGGSNQPQHF. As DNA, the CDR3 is TGTGCCAGCAGTTTGGGGGGGGGTAGCAATCAGCCCCAGCATTTT.